These T cell receptor beta chains were read from a single sample in a study of neurological immune-mediated disorders. Each CDR3 protein gets one entry after TCRdb re-called the 5' RACE reads with MiXCR. This table holds some 50,000 distinct CDR3 sequences, 16% found once. Specimen: PBMCs. The receptors were gathered from a man aged 55 to 70 in good health. Both conserved end residues are trimmed from each CDR3. A D gene is named only where the DNA matches it firmly.

V gene	D gene	CDR3 protein
TRBV5-1	-	ASTRGRNEKLF
TRBV20-1	-	SARLWDYGYT
TRBV20-1	-	SARLLFQETQY
TRBV5-1	-	ASSFSGGYGYT
TRBV25-1	TRBD1	ASSAMKGGQGLYGYT
TRBV6-5	TRBD1	ASSYRTGSNQIQY
TRBV20-1	-	SATWFTGEYNEQF
TRBV7-6	TRBD1	ASSFSTGNTDTQY
TRBV7-9	TRBD1	ASSSTGTGGIGYT
TRBV20-1	-	SAGPPLGAAEQY
TRBV29-1	TRBD1	SVYIEAGGSYGYT
TRBV4-3	-	ASSQDLRGPLPQETQY
TRBV6-6	-	ASSHTDPYGYT
TRBV6-5	-	ASSRAFNQPQH
TRBV6-6	TRBD1	ASSQPRQGKIEQY
TRBV5-4	-	ASSLSNSPLH
TRBV12-3/TRBV12-4	-	ASSFLRRAYNEQF
TRBV29-1	-	SVDLGL
TRBV5-6	-	ASSLALTPATNEKLF
TRBV20-1	TRBD2	SASRSGTSGRIGEQY
TRBV29-1	TRBD1	SLGQGAHHTNEKLF
TRBV24-1	TRBD1	ATSDHGQGREQY